The T cell receptor (beta chain) described here comes from a study of early T cells in non-severe SARS-CoV-2 infection. Background on the study: Sequencing input comprised bulk RNA from unsorted whole blood; chain pairing was not available.

General study points: Anti-spike CD8 responses were favored by VDJdb matching, which missed private and CD4 specificities.

The CDR3 spans 13 residues. Germline V lookup: CDR1 MNHNS, CDR2 SASEGT. Trimming took 7 bases from V and 1 from J, leaving 10 bases between them. Each cDNA molecule carried a unique molecular identifier. MiXCR was run by TCRdb on the 5' RACE reads, yielding one entry per CDR3 protein. The table shows tens of thousands of distinct CDR3 sequences, with 20% to 25% occurring only once. This clonotype was counted between two and nine times. The antigen remains undetermined. The clonotype comes from an adult who was a healthcare worker with PCR-confirmed SARS-CoV-2 infection or an uninfected control (not recorded which). V is TRBV6-1 and J is TRBJ1-1, with D hard to call. Here the sequenced sample was whole blood, taken at baseline. The CDR3 nucleotides are TGTGCCAGCAATCCCTGGGGGAACACTGAAGCTTTCTTT. This gives the protein CASNPWGNTEAFF.